This TCR beta chain was documented in a study of early T cells in non-severe SARS-CoV-2 infection. The CDR3 extends over 14 amino acids. CDR1 SGDLS and CDR2 YYNGEE come from the germline V gene. Trimming stripped 2 bases from V and 4 bases from J, with 10 bases between. Many counts were recorded for this clonotype. TCRdb redid the calling of the 5' RACE reads with MiXCR, one entry per CDR3 protein. Of 55,000 to 75,000 distinct CDR3 sequences listed, approximately 7.7% are singletons. The specimen was whole blood. The TCR was taken from an adult who was a healthcare worker with PCR-confirmed SARS-CoV-2 infection or an uninfected control (not recorded which). This chain uses TRBV9 with TRBJ1-5, with D possibly matching TRBD1 (5 bases). The CDR3 DNA sequence: TGTGCCAGCAGCGTCGGTGGGGCAAATCAGCCCCAGCATTTT. It encodes CASSVGGANQPQHF. Together with reference TRBV9 and TRBJ1-5, the CDR3 gives the full variable domain: DSGVTQTPKHLITATGQRVTLRCSPRSGDLSVYWYQQSLDQGLQFLIQYYNGEERAKGNILERFSAQQFPDLHSELNLSSLELGDSALYFCASSVGGANQPQHFGDGTRLSIL.